This TCR beta chain was identified in a study of blood T cells in healthy people across ages. Overall study results and limits: It was not known whether donors were CMV positive (a possible confounder of expanded clonotype changes).

Next came a second PCR, run for roughly 6 to 11 cycles, which used a sample-barcoded 5' primer along with a J-beta primer mix. TCRdb fed the 5' RACE reads into MiXCR, producing one record per CDR3 protein. The sample has approximately 600,000 distinct CDR3 sequences, roughly three fifths seen once. This clonotype came up a few times. Its antigen is undetermined. Germline CDR1 and CDR2: PRHDT and FYEKMQ (reference sequence). Trimming left V 0 bases short and J 0 bases short, with 9 bases between. The CDR3 length is 17 residues. The source material was blood. The J gene is TRBJ1-6, the V gene TRBV13; D is uncertain. The TCR was taken from a man aged 55 to 69 in good health. CDR3 DNA sequence: TGTGCCAGCAGCTTAGGCGTAACGAGCTCCTATAATTCACCCCTCCACTTT. It yields the protein CASSLGVTSSYNSPLHF.